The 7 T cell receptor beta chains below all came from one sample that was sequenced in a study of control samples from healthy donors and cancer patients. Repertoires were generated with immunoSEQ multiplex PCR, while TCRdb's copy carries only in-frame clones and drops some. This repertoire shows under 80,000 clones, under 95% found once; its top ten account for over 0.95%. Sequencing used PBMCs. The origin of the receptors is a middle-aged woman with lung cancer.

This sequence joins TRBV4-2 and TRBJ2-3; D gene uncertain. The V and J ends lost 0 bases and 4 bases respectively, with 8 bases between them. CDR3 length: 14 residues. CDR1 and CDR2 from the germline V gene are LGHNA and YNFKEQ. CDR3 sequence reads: CASSQDLPADTQYF. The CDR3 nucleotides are TGTGCCAGCAGCCAAGATCTTCCGGCAGATACGCAGTATTTT.

CDR3 DNA: TGTGCCAGTAGTATAGGGGGCGGGGGAAGCTCCTACGAGCAGTACTTC. It codes for CASSIGGGGSSYEQYF. This chain connects TRBV19 to TRBJ2-7; 7 nucleotides match TRBD2. The CDR3 totals 16 residues. The V gene's germline CDR1 is LNHDA and CDR2 SQIVND (reference sequence). The V gene end was trimmed by 1 base and the J gene end by 0 bases; junction bases not matched to a gene: 6.

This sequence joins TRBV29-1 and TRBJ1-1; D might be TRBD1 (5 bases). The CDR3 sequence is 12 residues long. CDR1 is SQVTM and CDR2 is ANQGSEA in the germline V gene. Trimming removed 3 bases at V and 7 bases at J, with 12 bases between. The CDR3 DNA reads TGCAGCGTTGAGGCCCAGGGAGGTGAAGCTTTCTTT. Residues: CSVEAQGGEAFF. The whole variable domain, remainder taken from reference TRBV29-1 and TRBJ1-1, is SAVISQKPSRDICQRGTSLTIQCQVDSQVTMMFWYRQQPGQSLTLIATANQGSEATYESGFVIDKFPISRPNLTFSTLTVSNMSPEDSSIYLCSVEAQGGEAFFGQGTRLTVV.

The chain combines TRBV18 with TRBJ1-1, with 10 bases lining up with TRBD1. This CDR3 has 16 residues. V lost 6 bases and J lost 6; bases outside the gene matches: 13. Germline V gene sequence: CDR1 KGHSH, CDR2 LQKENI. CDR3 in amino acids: CASSRGRDRGFSEAFF. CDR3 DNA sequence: TGTGCCAGCTCTCGAGGCCGGGACAGGGGCTTCTCTGAAGCTTTCTTT.

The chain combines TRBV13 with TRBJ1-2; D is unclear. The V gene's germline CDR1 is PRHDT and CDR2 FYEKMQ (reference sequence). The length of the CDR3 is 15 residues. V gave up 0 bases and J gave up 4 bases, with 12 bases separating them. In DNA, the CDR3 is TGTGCCAGCAGCTTAGGGGTAGGGAGAGTCTATGGCTACACCTTC. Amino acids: CASSLGVGRVYGYTF.

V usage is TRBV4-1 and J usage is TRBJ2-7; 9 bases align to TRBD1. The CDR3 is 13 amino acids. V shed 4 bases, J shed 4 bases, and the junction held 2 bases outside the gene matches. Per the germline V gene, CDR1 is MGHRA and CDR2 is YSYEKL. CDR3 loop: CASSLGQGYEQYF. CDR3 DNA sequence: TGCGCCAGCAGCCTCGGACAGGGGTACGAGCAGTACTTC.

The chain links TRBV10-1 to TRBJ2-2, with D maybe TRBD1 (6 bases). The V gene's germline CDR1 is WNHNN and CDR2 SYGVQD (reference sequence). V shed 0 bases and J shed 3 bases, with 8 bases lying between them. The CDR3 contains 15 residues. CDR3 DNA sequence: TGCGCCAGCAGTGAGTCAACAGGGCACACCGGGGAGCTGTTTTTT. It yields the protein CASSESTGHTGELFF.